This T cell receptor (beta chain) was obtained from a study of blood T cell repertoires in COVID-19. Study information: Samples came from the United States, Italy and Spain, spanning acute and convalescent COVID-19. The analysed material was cDNA or gDNA that came from T cells, B-cell-depleted T cells, or PBMCs.

Germline V gives CDR1 SGHRS, CDR2 YFSETQ. The CDR3 sequence is 15 residues long. The V gene end was trimmed by 0 bases and the J gene end by 2 bases; junction bases not matched to a gene: 4. The count of this clone is one. In the original workflow: Estimates of nucleated cell counts were drawn from the amplification of reference gene primers. Sequenced by immunoSEQ multiplex PCR; TCRdb stores in-frame clones only, minus some. Clonal size and the V and J genes are those of that table, whereas D and trimming came from the DNA. The profile shows around 260,000 clones, approximately 90% of them singletons.

The sample taken for sequencing was peripheral blood. The rearrangement joins TRBV5-1 to TRBJ2-5; TRBD1 matches at 7 bases. The receptor was isolated from a woman aged 25 to 39 with active or convalescent COVID-19. CDR3 DNA: TGCGCCAGCAGCTTGGCGGGACAGCCTCAAGAGACCCAGTACTTC. Protein product: CASSLAGQPQETQYF.